The rows below give T cell receptor beta chains drawn from one sample of a study of early T cells in non-severe SARS-CoV-2 infection. TCRdb fed the 5' RACE reads into MiXCR, producing one record per CDR3 protein. This sample has 80,000 to 95,000 distinct CDR3 sequences; 11% to 15% occur once, and the top ten carry 10% to 11%. Sequencing used whole blood. The source of these receptors is an adult who was a healthcare worker with PCR-confirmed SARS-CoV-2 infection or an uninfected control (not recorded which). Both conserved end residues are part of each CDR3. The D gene is left open where the match is weak. Rows give clone size only sometimes, using once, few, many, or a class for an expanded clone.

d_gene | j_gene | abundance | v_gene | len | CDR3aa | CDR3nt
TRBD1 | TRBJ1-4 | - | TRBV7-2 | 14 | CASSPGQGAEKLFF | TGTGCCAGCAGCCCCGGACAGGGTGCCGAAAAACTGTTTTTT
- | TRBJ1-2 | many | TRBV10-3 | 13 | CAISDRDMHGYTF | TGTGCCATCAGTGACCGGGACATGCATGGCTACACCTTC
TRBD2 | TRBJ2-3 | - | TRBV6-1 | 15 | CASSVLAGGTDTQYF | TGTGCCAGCAGTGTTCTAGCGGGGGGCACAGATACGCAGTATTTT
- | TRBJ1-2 | - | TRBV7-2 | 13 | CASSPIGRDGYTF | TGTGCCAGCAGCCCCATCGGCAGGGACGGCTACACCTTC
TRBD2 | TRBJ2-5 | - | TRBV7-9 | 12 | CASSLDLGLEYF | TGTGCCAGCAGCTTAGATCTGGGACTAGAGTACTTC
TRBD1 | TRBJ1-4 | few | TRBV2 | 14 | CASDRVTSNEKLFF | TGTGCCAGCGACAGGGTAACCTCTAATGAAAAACTGTTTTTT
- | TRBJ1-1 | few | TRBV7-9 | 12 | CASGQPNTEAFF | TGTGCCAGTGGACAGCCGAACACTGAAGCTTTCTTT
- | TRBJ1-5 | many | TRBV20-1 | 13 | CSARGDSNQPQHF | TGCAGTGCTAGAGGGGATAGCAATCAGCCCCAGCATTTT
- | TRBJ1-6 | few | TRBV5-6 | 16 | CASSSQRGTYNSPLHF | TGTGCCAGCAGCTCACAAAGGGGTACCTATAATTCACCCCTCCACTTT
- | TRBJ1-5 | few | TRBV12-3/TRBV12-4 | 15 | CASTSRVGVNQPQHF | TGTGCCAGCACTTCCAGAGTCGGGGTGAATCAGCCCCAGCATTTT
- | TRBJ1-4 | - | TRBV12-3/TRBV12-4 | 15 | CASSLDPRANEKLFF | TGTGCCAGCAGTCTCGACCCCAGGGCTAATGAAAAACTGTTTTTT
- | TRBJ2-7 | - | TRBV5-6 | 15 | CASSLVSGGPYEQYF | TGTGCCAGCAGCCTCGTATCCGGGGGCCCCTACGAGCAGTACTTC
- | TRBJ1-2 | few | TRBV28 | 12 | CASSYSNYGYTF | TGTGCCAGCAGTTACAGTAACTATGGCTACACCTTC
- | TRBJ1-1 | few | TRBV7-3 | 15 | CASSPSGGGYTEAFF | TGTGCCAGCAGTCCCTCGGGCGGCGGGTACACTGAAGCTTTCTTT
- | TRBJ1-3 | few | TRBV6-6 | 16 | CASSPAQRLGGNTIYF | TGTGCCAGCAGCCCGGCTCAACGCTTGGGGGGAAACACCATATATTTT
- | TRBJ2-1 | few | TRBV11-2 | 14 | CASSLGGTYNEQFF | TGTGCCAGCAGCTTAGGAGGGACCTACAATGAGCAGTTCTTC
- | TRBJ2-5 | many | TRBV12-3/TRBV12-4 | 11 | CASRMVETQYF | TGTGCCAGCCGGATGGTAGAGACCCAGTACTTC
- | TRBJ1-6 | few | TRBV19 | 13 | CASSTMDGSPLHF | TGTGCCAGTAGTACCATGGACGGTTCACCCCTCCACTTT
- | TRBJ2-2 | few | TRBV20-1 | 15 | CSARDRTPTAGELFF | TGCAGTGCTAGAGACCGGACTCCGACGGCCGGGGAGCTGTTTTTT
- | TRBJ1-4 | few | TRBV12-3/TRBV12-4 | 15 | CASSVRGVGNEKLFF | TGTGCCAGCAGTGTTCGTGGGGTGGGGAATGAAAAACTGTTTTTT
- | TRBJ2-3 | few | TRBV27 | 13 | CASRDHFEDTQYF | TGTGCCAGCAGAGACCACTTTGAGGATACGCAGTATTTT
- | TRBJ2-6 | - | TRBV15 | 16 | CATSRGASSGANVLTF | TGTGCCACCAGCAGAGGAGCGAGCTCTGGGGCCAACGTCCTGACTTTC
- | TRBJ2-1 | medium-sized | TRBV6-4 | 13 | CASSDSDNNEQFF | TGTGCCAGCAGTGACTCGGACAACAATGAGCAGTTCTTC
TRBD2 | TRBJ2-1 | few | TRBV7-6 | 15 | CASSLALAANNEQFF | TGTGCCAGCAGCTTAGCACTAGCGGCTAACAATGAGCAGTTCTTC
- | TRBJ2-6 | - | TRBV12-3/TRBV12-4 | 17 | CASSLRRGTTGANVLTF | TGTGCCAGCAGTTTACGGAGGGGGACGACTGGGGCCAACGTCCTGACTTTC
- | TRBJ2-2 | few | TRBV5-4 | 15 | CASSTTTVNTGELFF | TGTGCCAGCAGCACGACGACAGTAAACACCGGGGAGCTGTTTTTT
TRBD1 | TRBJ1-5 | few | TRBV6-5 | 15 | CASSRGTGGWQPQHF | TGTGCCAGCAGCCGCGGGACAGGGGGCTGGCAGCCCCAGCATTTT
TRBD2 | TRBJ2-1 | many | TRBV5-1 | 14 | CASSDGGAYNEQFF | TGCGCCAGCAGTGACGGGGGGGCGTACAATGAGCAGTTCTTC
- | TRBJ1-3 | - | TRBV4-3 | 16 | CASSQGWGNSGNTIYF | TGCGCCAGCAGCCAAGGTTGGGGAAACTCTGGAAACACCATATATTTT
- | TRBJ2-5 | - | TRBV5-1 | 13 | CASSWDSQETQYF | TGCGCCAGCAGCTGGGACTCGCAAGAGACCCAGTACTTC
- | TRBJ2-7 | many | TRBV29-1 | 13 | CSVSPGGQYEQYF | TGCAGCGTCTCCCCCGGGGGGCAATACGAGCAGTACTTC
- | TRBJ2-1 | - | TRBV12-3/TRBV12-4 | 13 | CASSPLGAEEQFF | TGTGCCAGCAGCCCGCTGGGGGCCGAGGAGCAGTTCTTC
- | TRBJ2-2 | - | TRBV7-6 | 15 | CASSATGTEAGELFF | TGTGCCAGCAGCGCCACCGGGACCGAAGCCGGGGAGCTGTTTTTT
- | TRBJ2-1 | few | TRBV5-1 | 14 | CASSYGQQRNEQFF | TGCGCCAGCAGCTACGGACAGCAACGCAATGAGCAGTTCTTC
- | TRBJ2-2 | many | TRBV7-9 | 15 | CASSSGHLNTGELFF | TGTGCCAGCAGCTCCGGACACCTGAACACCGGGGAGCTGTTTTTT
- | TRBJ1-2 | few | TRBV12-3/TRBV12-4 | 15 | CASRVWGSRTWGYTF | TGTGCCAGCAGGGTATGGGGGTCCCGAACATGGGGCTACACCTTC
- | TRBJ1-1 | many | TRBV20-1 | 12 | CSASGGATEAFF | TGCAGTGCTAGTGGGGGTGCCACTGAAGCTTTCTTT
- | TRBJ1-2 | - | TRBV18 | 15 | CASSPLDDEYYGYTF | TGTGCCAGCTCACCCCTTGACGATGAATACTATGGCTACACCTTC
- | TRBJ2-3 | many | TRBV20-1 | 13 | CSGEEPGTDTQYF | TGCAGTGGGGAGGAGCCTGGCACAGATACGCAGTATTTT
- | TRBJ2-3 | few | TRBV28 | 14 | CASSTLAGTDTQYF | TGTGCCAGCAGCACGCTGGCAGGCACAGATACGCAGTATTTT
- | TRBJ1-2 | - | TRBV9 | 15 | CASSGQQLTGYGYTF | TGTGCCAGCAGCGGCCAGCAACTAACTGGCTATGGCTACACCTTC
- | TRBJ2-5 | many | TRBV29-1 | 12 | CSVERGQETQYF | TGCAGCGTTGAGAGGGGTCAGGAGACCCAGTACTTC
TRBD2 | TRBJ2-7 | few | TRBV7-2 | 17 | CASSPSGGAWVPYEQYF | TGTGCCAGCAGCCCTAGCGGGGGGGCCTGGGTCCCCTACGAGCAGTACTTC
- | TRBJ1-2 | few | TRBV12-3/TRBV12-4 | 13 | CASSPGGDLRYTF | TGTGCCAGCAGTCCGGGGGGGGACCTACGCTACACCTTC
- | TRBJ2-3 | many | TRBV5-1 | 15 | CASSVDFTSTDTQYF | TGCGCCAGCAGCGTAGACTTCACTAGCACAGATACGCAGTATTTT
- | TRBJ2-7 | - | TRBV12-3/TRBV12-4 | 16 | CASIHWDPGPAYEQYF | TGTGCCAGCATCCATTGGGATCCCGGGCCGGCCTACGAGCAGTACTTC
- | TRBJ2-1 | few | TRBV5-5 | 13 | CASSYAGYNEQFF | TGTGCCAGCAGCTATGCAGGGTACAATGAGCAGTTCTTC
TRBD1 | TRBJ1-4 | few | TRBV19 | 14 | CASSPGQANEKLFF | TGTGCCAGTAGCCCGGGACAGGCTAATGAAAAACTGTTTTTT
- | TRBJ2-2 | few | TRBV6-2/TRBV6-3 | 14 | CATRGHTNTGELFF | TGTGCCACCAGGGGACATACGAACACCGGGGAGCTGTTTTTT
- | TRBJ1-2 | few | TRBV7-2 | 17 | CASSLASSPSLNYGYTF | TGTGCCAGCAGCTTAGCGTCGAGTCCCAGCCTTAACTATGGCTACACCTTC
- | TRBJ1-2 | few | TRBV19 | 14 | CASSTRTLNYGYTF | TGTGCCAGTAGTACTCGGACACTTAACTATGGCTACACCTTC
- | TRBJ2-7 | few | TRBV29-1 | 11 | CSVTNNYEQYF | TGCAGCGTTACCAACAACTACGAGCAGTACTTC
TRBD1 | TRBJ2-1 | - | TRBV2 | 14 | CAGTRTGSSHEQFF | TGTGCCGGGACACGGACAGGGTCGAGTCATGAGCAGTTCTTC
- | TRBJ1-2 | many | TRBV11-2 | 15 | CASSQNPGRGYGYTF | TGTGCCAGCAGCCAGAACCCGGGACGGGGCTATGGCTACACCTTC